The entry below describes one T cell receptor beta chain. The PCR ran on 60 Vbeta and 13 Jbeta primers. Clones were sequenced by immunoSEQ multiplex PCR, and TCRdb holds only the in-frame ones, with some missing. The repertoire includes over 110,000 clones, roughly 74% of them detected once, and roughly 5.6% sits in the top ten. Trimming left V 4 bases short and J 6 bases short, with 25 bases between. This CDR3 spans 17 amino acids. Germline V lookup: CDR1 SGHRS, CDR2 YFSETQ. The record originates from a study of cytomegalovirus exposure and HLA in healthy donors. Sequencing input: PBMCs. This clonotype was sampled from a woman between 35 and 50 years old in good health and CMV-seropositive. The chain combines TRBV5-1 with TRBJ1-1, with D possibly being TRBD1 (6 bases). CDR3 bases: TGCGCCAGCAGCAAAACGGGGGGAGGGAGGGGGAGGGCTGAAGCTTTCTTT. This gives the protein CASSKTGGGRGRAEAFF. Looking up the rest from reference TRBV5-1 and TRBJ1-1 gives the full variable domain: KAGVTQTPRYLIKTRGQQVTLSCSPISGHRSVSWYQQTPGQGLQFLFEYFSETQRNKGNFPGRFSGRQFSNSRSEMNVSTLELGDSALYLCASSKTGGGRGRAEAFFGQGTRLTVV.